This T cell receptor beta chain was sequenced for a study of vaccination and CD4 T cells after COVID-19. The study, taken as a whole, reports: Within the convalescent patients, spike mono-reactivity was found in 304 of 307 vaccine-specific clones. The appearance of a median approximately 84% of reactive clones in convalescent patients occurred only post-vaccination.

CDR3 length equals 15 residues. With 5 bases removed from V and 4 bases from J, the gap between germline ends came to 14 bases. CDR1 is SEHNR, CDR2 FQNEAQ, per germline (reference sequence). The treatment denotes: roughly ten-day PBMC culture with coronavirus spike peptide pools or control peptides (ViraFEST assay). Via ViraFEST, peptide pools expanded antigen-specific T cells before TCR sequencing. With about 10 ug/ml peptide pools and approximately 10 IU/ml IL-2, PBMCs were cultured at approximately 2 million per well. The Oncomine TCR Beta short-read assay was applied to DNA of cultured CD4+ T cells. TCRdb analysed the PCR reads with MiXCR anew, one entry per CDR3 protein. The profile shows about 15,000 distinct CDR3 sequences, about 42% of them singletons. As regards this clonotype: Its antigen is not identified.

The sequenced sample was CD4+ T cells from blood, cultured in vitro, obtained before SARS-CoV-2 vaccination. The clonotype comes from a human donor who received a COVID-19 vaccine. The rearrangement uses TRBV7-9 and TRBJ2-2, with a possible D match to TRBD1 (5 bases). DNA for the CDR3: TGTGCCAGCAGCCCTGACAGTCCGACCACCGGGGAGCTGTTTTTT. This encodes CASSPDSPTTGELFF.